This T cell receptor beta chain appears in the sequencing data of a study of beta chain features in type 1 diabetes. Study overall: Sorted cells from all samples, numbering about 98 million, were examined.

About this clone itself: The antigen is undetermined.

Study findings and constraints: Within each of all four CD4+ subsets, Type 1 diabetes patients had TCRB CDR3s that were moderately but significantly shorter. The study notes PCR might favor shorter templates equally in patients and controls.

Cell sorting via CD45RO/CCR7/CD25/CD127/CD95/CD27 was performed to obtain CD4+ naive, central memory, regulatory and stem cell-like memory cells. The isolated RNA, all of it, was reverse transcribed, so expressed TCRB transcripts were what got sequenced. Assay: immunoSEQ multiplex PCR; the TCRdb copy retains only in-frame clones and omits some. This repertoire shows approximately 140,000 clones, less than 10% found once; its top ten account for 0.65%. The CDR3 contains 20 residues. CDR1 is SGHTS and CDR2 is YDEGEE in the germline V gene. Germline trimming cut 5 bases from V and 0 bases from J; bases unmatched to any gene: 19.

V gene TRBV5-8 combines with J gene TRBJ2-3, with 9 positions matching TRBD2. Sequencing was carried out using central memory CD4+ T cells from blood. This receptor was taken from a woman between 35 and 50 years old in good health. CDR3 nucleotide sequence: TGTGCCAGCAGTCGTGGCCTCGGGACTAGCTCTGGCCCTAGCACAGATACGCAGTATTTT. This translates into CASSRGLGTSSGPSTDTQYF.